This T cell receptor (beta chain) appears in the sequencing data of a study of T cells after yellow fever vaccination. The study's findings and limits: Most clones from primary vaccination were detected again post-booster (about 95% CD4, 88% CD8). The secondary response peaked faster, at day 5 versus 15, but was weaker.

This clonotype was observed many times. The antigen is not known. Trimming shortened V by 5 bases and J by 6 bases, and 20 bases separated the two germline ends. Germline V lookup: CDR1 SGHTA, CDR2 FQGNSA. The CDR3 has 16 residues. TCRdb processed the 5' RACE reads anew with MiXCR; each CDR3 protein has one entry. The sample has about 400,000 distinct CDR3 sequences; around 6.5% are singletons. The sequence came from a man aged 25 to 40 who received the YFV17D yellow fever vaccine. The sample was PBMCs, taken 5 days after the yellow fever booster vaccination. J is TRBJ1-5 and V is TRBV7-2, with D hard to call. CDR3 in amino acids: CASSPGFSGSRQPQHF. The CDR3 nucleotides are TGTGCCAGCAGCCCAGGATTTTCAGGTAGTCGTCAGCCCCAGCATTTT.